This T cell receptor beta chain came from a study of Graves' ophthalmopathy and Graves' hyperthyroidism. Study-wide background: The study drew peripheral blood at initial diagnosis, before any treatment.

RNA transcripts were the source from which TCR beta CDR3 regions were amplified. The first-round RT-PCR employed HTBI primers together with the Qiagen OneStep RT-PCR kit. A multiplex PCR was then performed as the second round. TCRdb itself ran the multiplex PCR reads through MiXCR, one entry per CDR3 protein. The sample lists fewer than 600,000 distinct CDR3 sequences, approximately 15% occurring once. Other autoimmune diseases, uncontrolled infections, pregnancy or lactation ruled patients out of participation. PBMCs were obtained from 10 ml of fresh peripheral blood. The CDR3 runs to 15 residues. V lost 2 bases, J lost 0 bases, and 10 bases lay in between. From germline, CDR1 is MNHEY and CDR2 SMNVEV (reference sequence). This clonotype occurred a few times.

The specimen sequenced was blood. The chain combines TRBV27 with TRBJ1-1; D not resolved. The clonotype was recovered from a woman under 40 with Graves' ophthalmopathy. CDR3 sequence reads: CASSLMSRLNTEAFF. CDR3 in DNA: TGTGCCAGCAGTTTAATGTCCAGGCTGAACACTGAAGCTTTCTTT.